The present entry profiles one TCR beta chain with its context. What antigen it recognizes has not been identified. No much larger clone exists at a distance of one base, and base qualities are not known. The cysteine opens and the phenylalanine closes a CDR3 of 16 amino acids. The CDR3 DNA has 48 bases and is translated from base 1. The germline V gene yields SNHLY for CDR1 and FYNNEI for CDR2. V has 2 bases trimmed and J has 5 bases trimmed; junction bases matching no gene number 9. This record comes from a study of yellow fever vaccine responses in identical twins (dated by TCRdb to the late 2010s). With respect to the entire study: The study precisely tracked vaccine-responding T cell clones in identical twins. Overall study outcomes, separate from this receptor: The authors reported that the T cell response to vaccination in identical twins appeared partly convergent and partly personalized.

Library prep was done by RT-PCR. TCRdb names Illumina HiSeq 2500 as the instrument used. The public reads were reprocessed in TCRdb via fastp at Q25 and MiXCR, keeping in-frame beta chains. Entries that share a CDR3 protein sequence are merged under the most common genes and DNA. The sample has approximately 9,500 distinct CDR3 sequences on record, 83% of them singletons. Around 2% of the sample lies in the top ten. This receptor chain uses TRBV2 and TRBJ2-5, and TRBD2 aligns with 9 junction nucleotides. The sample was T cells from blood (PBMCs), unsorted or a sorted subset (not recorded which), taken before or after yellow fever vaccination (not recorded which). This clonotype originated in a woman under 30 who received the yellow fever vaccine. Donor details come from another sample of the same person, matched by shared clones. The DNA reads TGTGCCAGCAGTGAATTGCTAGCGGGACTGGGGGAGACCCAGTACTTC. This translates into CASSELLAGLGETQYF.